The 22 T cell receptor beta chains in this list originate from one sample, sequenced in a study of blood T cells in healthy people across ages. Primers used in a second PCR of roughly 6 to 11 cycles were a sample-barcoded 5' primer and a J-beta primer mix. One entry per CDR3 protein results from TCRdb running MiXCR on the 5' RACE reads. The table includes 350,000 to 450,000 distinct CDR3 sequences, approximately 47% detected once. The specimen was blood. The receptors were gathered from a man aged 60 to 69 in good health.

This clonotype appeared once. For the CDR3, the DNA is TGTGCCAGCAGCCTCCAAGTAGGGGGGGGCCAAGAGACCCAGTACTTC. As protein: CASSLQVGGGQETQYF. This rearrangement joins TRBV4-2 to TRBJ2-7, with a tentative D call TRBD2 (7 bases). The assigned J gene may be wrong: the sequence end matches TRBJ2-5 better. Germline V gene lookup returns CDR1 LGHNA and CDR2 YNFKEQ. CDR3 length equals 16 residues.

This chain links TRBV7-2 with TRBJ2-3, with 12 bases lining up with TRBD2. The CDR3 has 17 amino acids. Per the germline V gene, CDR1 is SGHTA and CDR2 is FQGNSA. Trimming cost V 5 bases and J 2 bases; bases outside gene matches: 8. The CDR3 DNA reads as TGTGCCAGCAGCCGCCGGACTAGCGGGGTTAACACAGATACGCAGTATTTT. The encoded protein is CASSRRTSGVNTDTQYF.

The chain has TRBV27 and TRBJ1-5; TRBD1 matches 9 bases. V dropped 5 bases and J dropped 2; count of bases not matched to a gene: 4. CDR1 and CDR2 from the germline V gene are MNHEY and SMNVEV (reference sequence). The CDR3 has 15 amino acids. CDR3 sequence: CASSRQGVGNQPQHF. CDR3 nucleotides: TGTGCCAGCAGTCGACAGGGGGTCGGCAATCAGCCCCAGCATTTT.

This clonotype showed up just once. The chain couples TRBV20-1 to TRBJ2-1; 9 bases line up with TRBD1. The CDR3 loop spans 12 amino acids. Trimming at V came to 5 bases and at J to 7 bases, leaving 3 bases not matched to a gene. Germline V CDR1 and CDR2: DFQATT, SNEGSKA (reference sequence). CDR3 nucleotides: TGCAGTGCTGAAGGACAGGGGAATGAGCAGTTCTTC. It yields the protein CSAEGQGNEQFF.

V gene TRBV6-5 combines with J gene TRBJ1-2; D may be TRBD1 (6 bases). The V gene's germline CDR1 is MNHEY and CDR2 SVGAGI. This CDR3 is built from 16 residues. V was pared by 0 bases and J by 4 bases, with 15 bases between. DNA for the CDR3: TGTGCCAGCAGTTACTCCCACAGGGCTGAGGGCTATGGCTACACCTTC. Translating gives CASSYSHRAEGYGYTF.

The rearrangement uses TRBV20-1 and TRBJ2-1, with TRBD2 as a possible D gene (5 bases). Germline V gene lookup returns CDR1 DFQATT and CDR2 SNEGSKA (reference sequence). Trimming left V 3 bases short and J 8 bases short, with 8 bases between. The CDR3 is 11 amino acids. CDR3 protein: CSASRLYEQFF. The DNA of the CDR3 is TGCAGTGCTAGTCGACTATATGAGCAGTTCTTC.

This chain links TRBV9 with TRBJ1-4; D call uncertain. CDR1 is SGDLS, CDR2 YYNGEE, per germline. Trimming removed 4 bases from V and 5 bases from J, with 15 bases in between. The CDR3 length is 15 residues. This chain's CDR3 is CASSREEGGNEKLFF. In nucleotides, the CDR3 is TGTGCCAGCAGCCGCGAGGAGGGAGGGAATGAAAAACTGTTTTTT.

The chain uses TRBV29-1 and TRBJ2-3; D is undetermined. There are 12 residues in the CDR3. The ends were cut back, 8 bases at V and 2 bases at J, with 11 bases in the middle. CDR1 is SQVTM, CDR2 ANQGSEA, per germline. CDR3 DNA: TGCAGCCTGGCGGCGGACACAGATACGCAGTATTTT. Its protein product is CSLAADTDTQYF.

V is TRBV28 and J is TRBJ1-2; D not certain. V dropped 8 bases and J dropped 8 bases, with 15 bases sitting between them. The CDR3 has 12 residues. Germline CDR1 and CDR2: MDHEN and SYDVKM. The CDR3 DNA is TGTGCCAGCGGAACAGACCCTTGGGGCTACACCTTC. Translated, it gives CASGTDPWGYTF.

The sample holds many counts of this clonotype. The chain links TRBV7-3 to TRBJ2-5, with D possibly being TRBD2 (7 bases). This CDR3 has 15 amino acids. With 0 bases removed from V and 9 bases from J, the gap between germline ends came to 17 bases. CDR1 is SGHTA and CDR2 is FQGTGA in the germline V gene. For the CDR3, the DNA is TGTGCCAGCAGCTTAACCGGGGGGCCCTCGGGGGCCCAGTACTTC. Amino acids: CASSLTGGPSGAQYF.

Comments on this clonotype: The germline gene is not matched at one end of the junction; a read error may be the cause. V is TRBV18 and J is TRBJ2-3; D tentatively fits TRBD1 or TRBD2 (5 bases each). The CDR3 runs to 14 residues. Germline V gene data show CDR1 as KGHSH and CDR2 as LQKENI. The CDR3 DNA follows: TGTGCCAGCTCACCAGGGGCTAGCAGTGGTACGCTGTATTTT. It codes for CASSPGASSGTLYF.

The V and J genes are TRBV7-9 and TRBJ2-1; 10 bases align to TRBD1. This CDR3 has 14 residues. In germline, CDR1 is SEHNR, CDR2 FQNEAQ (reference sequence). J lost 5 bases, V lost 11 bases, and 9 bases had no gene match. CDR3 region: CAGRGGQGNNEQFF. Written as DNA, the CDR3 is TGTGCCGGACGGGGGGGACAGGGGAACAATGAGCAGTTCTTC.

This clonotype was detected a few times. Possible read error: a much larger clone is one base away. V is TRBV5-1 and J is TRBJ2-1, with 7 bases lining up with TRBD2. The tail of the sequence fits TRBJ2-7 better, so the J call may be wrong. Germline values: CDR1 SGHRS, CDR2 YFSETQ. The CDR3 runs to 17 residues. The CDR3 loop reads CASSVGTTQSSYNEQYF. DNA of the CDR3: TGCGCCAGCAGCGTTGGGACTACCCAGAGCTCCTACAATGAGCAGTACTTC.

This sequence joins TRBV14 and TRBJ2-3, with 11 bases aligning to TRBD2. Germline V gene data show CDR1 as SGHDN and CDR2 as FVKESK. The CDR3 has 15 amino acids. The V gene end was trimmed by 7 bases and the J gene end by 2 bases; junction bases not matched to a gene: 5. CDR3 DNA sequence: TGTGCCAGCACCCCGGGACTAGCGGTCACAGATACGCAGTATTTT. Protein sequence: CASTPGLAVTDTQYF. Filled out from reference TRBV14 and TRBJ2-3, the complete variable domain reads EAGVTQFPSHSVIEKGQTVTLRCDPISGHDNLYWYRRVMGKEIKFLLHFVKESKQDESGMPNNRFLAERTGGTYSTLKVQPAELEDSGVYFCASTPGLAVTDTQYFGPGTRLTVL.

The V gene is TRBV4-1, the J gene TRBJ1-1; D gene uncertain. There are 15 residues in the CDR3. Trimming removed 4 bases from V and 2 bases from J, with 14 bases in between. The germline V gene encodes CDR1 MGHRA and CDR2 YSYEKL. CDR3 amino acids: CASSRPPGLNTEAFF. CDR3 DNA sequence: TGCGCCAGCAGCCGTCCTCCGGGCCTTAACACTGAAGCTTTCTTT.

The J gene is TRBJ2-6, the V gene TRBV6-5, with TRBD1 identical over 7 bases. After removal of 2 bases from V and 2 bases from J, the junction contained 3 bases not matched to a gene. CDR1 MNHEY and CDR2 SVGAGI come from the germline V gene. CDR3 size: 16 residues. CDR3 in DNA: TGTGCCAGCAGTTACGACAGGGAACCTGGGGCCAACGTCCTGACTTTC. It is translated as CASSYDREPGANVLTF.

This sequence joins TRBV2 and TRBJ2-3; TRBD1 matches 12 bases. V was clipped by 5 bases and J by 4 bases; unmatched bases: 4. The CDR3 runs to 15 residues. The germline V gene has CDR1 SNHLY and CDR2 FYNNEI. DNA for the CDR3: TGTGCCAGCAGTCTGGGACAGGGGGCCTCAGATACGCAGTATTTT. It codes for CASSLGQGASDTQYF.

In regard to this clonotype: Sequence at one end of the junction differs from germline and may be a read error. This chain connects TRBV24-1 to TRBJ2-7, with TRBD1 identical over 11 bases. Germline V CDR1 and CDR2: KGHDR, SFDVKD. This CDR3 has 15 residues. CDR3: CATSDSRTGGYERYF. CDR3 nucleotides: TGTGCCACCAGTGATTCCCGGACAGGGGGCTACGAGCGGTACTTC.

This clonotype was detected many times. The genes are TRBV7-6 and TRBJ2-3; 7 bases are shared with TRBD1. The germline V gene has CDR1 SGHVS and CDR2 FNYEAQ. The CDR3 has 15 residues. After removal of 6 bases from V and 0 bases from J, the junction contained 6 bases not matched to a gene. CDR3 sequence reads: CASSPTGASTDTQYF. For the CDR3, the DNA is TGTGCCAGCAGTCCAACAGGGGCCAGCACAGATACGCAGTATTTT.

The chain uses TRBV7-9 and TRBJ2-7; D is undetermined. Germline V gene data show CDR1 as SEHNR and CDR2 as FQNEAQ (reference sequence). This CDR3 is built from 12 residues. V lost 3 bases and J 4 bases, leaving 7 bases between the germline ends. The CDR3 is CASSLNRYEQYF. CDR3 DNA sequence: TGTGCCAGCAGCTTGAATAGGTACGAGCAGTACTTC.

This clonotype was seen at least ten times. The chain has TRBV3-1 and TRBJ2-3; 8 positions match TRBD2. The CDR3 is 16 amino acids. Germline trimming cut 5 bases from V and 0 bases from J; bases unmatched to any gene: 7. Germline V CDR1 and CDR2: LGHDT, YNNKEL (reference sequence). The CDR3 loop is CASSKGAGASTDTQYF. The CDR3 nucleotides read TGTGCCAGCAGCAAGGGAGCGGGGGCTAGCACAGATACGCAGTATTTT.

The V call is TRBV6-5, the J call TRBJ2-7; D ambiguous. Germline V gives CDR1 MNHEY, CDR2 SVGAGI. This CDR3 contains 14 residues. V dropped 5 bases and J dropped 3 bases, with 14 bases sitting between them. CDR3 nucleotide sequence: TGTGCCAGCAGTACGGATCCCTCAATCTACGAGCAGTACTTC. Translating gives CASSTDPSIYEQYF.